These T cell receptor beta chains were read from a single sample in a study of blood T cell repertoires in COVID-19. Repertoires were generated with immunoSEQ multiplex PCR, while TCRdb's copy carries only in-frame clones and drops some. This sample has 250,000 to 300,000 clones, with 82% found just once. The sequencing input was peripheral blood. The source is a woman between 18 and 29 years old with acute or convalescent COVID-19. The CDR3 runs from the conserved cysteine through the conserved F or W. D genes are given only for firm matches.

13 TRBJ1-2 - TRBV6-5 CASSYTGVYGYTF TGTGCCAGCAGTTATACAGGCGTCTATGGCTACACCTTC
19 TRBJ2-2 TRBD2 TRBV11-2 CASSLMPGTSGRPAGELFF TGTGCCAGCAGCTTAATGCCCGGGACTAGCGGGAGGCCGGCCGGGGAGCTGTTTTTT
17 TRBJ1-6 TRBD1 TRBV15 CATSKNSGTDDIRALHF TGTGCCACCAGCAAAAACTCCGGGACAGACGACATTCGAGCCCTCCACTTT
16 TRBJ2-7 - TRBV15 CATSRDLLAGSYEQYF TGTGCCACCAGCAGAGATTTGCTAGCTGGGTCCTACGAGCAGTACTTC
15 TRBJ2-3 - TRBV5-6 CASSLVAGHTDTQYF TGTGCCAGCAGCTTGGTGGCGGGTCACACAGATACGCAGTATTTT
15 TRBJ2-7 TRBD2 TRBV27 CASSFLAGGLYEQYF TGTGCCAGCAGTTTCCTGGCGGGAGGATTGTACGAGCAGTACTTC
17 TRBJ1-6 - TRBV1 CTSSQPGQGPYNSPLHF TGCACCAGCAGCCAACCCGGACAGGGCCCATATAATTCACCCCTCCACTTT
10 TRBJ1-5 - TRBV5-6 CASSLLLQHF TGTGCCAGCAGCTTGCTCCTCCAGCATTTT
12 TRBJ1-2 - TRBV7-9 CASSLIEGGYTF TGTGCCAGCAGCTTAATTGAGGGCGGCTACACCTTC
17 TRBJ1-3 - TRBV28 CASNTEKLGHSGNTIYF TGTGCCAGCAACACAGAAAAGCTGGGACATTCTGGAAACACCATATATTTT